This record looks at one T cell receptor (beta chain) sequence and its context. No antigen is known for it. This entry is derived from a study of T-cell reconstitution after alpha-beta-depleted transplantation in children. Trimming removed 5 bases from V and 7 bases from J, with 12 bases in between. This CDR3 is 13 amino acids long. Germline V CDR1 and CDR2: SGHRS, YFSETQ. The authors prepared the TCRbeta library with unique molecular identifiers. TCRdb analysed the PCR reads with MiXCR anew, one entry per CDR3 protein. The profile shows 500,000 to 600,000 distinct CDR3 sequences, 27% of them singletons. Study results and limitations: It was reported that alpha-beta T cells came from several hundred expanded graft clones (about two months after transplant). After one year, T-cell counts and TCRbeta diversity mostly came from new T cells.

This sequence originates from a boy younger than two with Wiskott-Aldrich syndrome, due to receive a stem cell transplant. The specimen comprised PBMCs, sampled before TCRalphabeta/CD19-depleted stem cell transplant. The chain is built from TRBV5-1 and TRBJ2-2; D unclear. The CDR3 sequence: CASRAELGGELFF. CDR3 in DNA: TGCGCCAGCAGGGCCGAATTGGGCGGGGAGCTGTTTTTT.